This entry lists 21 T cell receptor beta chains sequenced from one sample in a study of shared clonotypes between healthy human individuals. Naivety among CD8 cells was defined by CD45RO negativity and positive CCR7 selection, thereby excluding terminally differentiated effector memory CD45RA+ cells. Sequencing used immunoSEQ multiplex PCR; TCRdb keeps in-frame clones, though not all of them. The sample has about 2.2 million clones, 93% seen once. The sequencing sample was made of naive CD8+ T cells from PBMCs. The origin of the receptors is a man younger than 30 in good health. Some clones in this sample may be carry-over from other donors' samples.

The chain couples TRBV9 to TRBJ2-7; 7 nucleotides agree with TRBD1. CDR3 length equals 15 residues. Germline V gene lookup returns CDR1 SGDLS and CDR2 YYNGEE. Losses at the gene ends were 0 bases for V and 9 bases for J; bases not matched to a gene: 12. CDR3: CASSVGTGSLEGQYF. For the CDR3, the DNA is TGTGCCAGCAGCGTAGGGACAGGCTCCCTTGAGGGGCAGTACTTC.

The CDR3 region is CASSSIQGIRANVLTF. Written as DNA, the CDR3 is TGTGCCAGCAGCTCTATACAGGGGATTAGGGCCAACGTCCTGACTTTC. The V gene is TRBV7-9, the J gene TRBJ2-6, with 7 bases matching TRBD1. Trimming cost V 4 bases and J 5 bases; bases outside gene matches: 8. Germline CDR1 is SEHNR and CDR2 is FQNEAQ (reference sequence). This CDR3 has 16 amino acids.

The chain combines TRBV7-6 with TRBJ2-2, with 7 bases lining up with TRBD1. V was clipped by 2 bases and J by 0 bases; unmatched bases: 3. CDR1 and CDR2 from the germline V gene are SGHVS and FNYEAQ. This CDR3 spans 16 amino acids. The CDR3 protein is CASSLSTGPNTGELFF. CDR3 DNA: TGTGCCAGCAGCTTATCGACAGGGCCGAACACCGGGGAGCTGTTTTTT.

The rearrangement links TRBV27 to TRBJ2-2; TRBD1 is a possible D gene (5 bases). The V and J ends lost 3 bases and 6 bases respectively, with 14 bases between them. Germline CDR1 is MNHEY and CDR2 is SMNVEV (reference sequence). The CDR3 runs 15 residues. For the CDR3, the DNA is TGTGCCAGCAGTTTTTTTCAGGGTGAGGCCGGGGAGCTGTTTTTT. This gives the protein CASSFFQGEAGELFF.

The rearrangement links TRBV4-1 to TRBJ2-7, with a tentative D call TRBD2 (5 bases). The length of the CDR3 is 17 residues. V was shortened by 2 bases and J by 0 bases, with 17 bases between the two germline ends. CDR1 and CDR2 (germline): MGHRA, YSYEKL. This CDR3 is CASSQQQSGLGSYEQYF. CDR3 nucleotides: TGCGCCAGCAGCCAACAGCAGAGCGGCTTAGGCTCCTACGAGCAGTACTTC.

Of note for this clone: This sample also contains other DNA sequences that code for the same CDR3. DNA for the CDR3: TGTGCCATCAGTGAGTCTAGAGGTTCCTACGAGCAGTACTTC. Translation: CAISESRGSYEQYF. The genes are TRBV10-3 and TRBJ2-7; D gene uncertain. V gave up 0 bases and J gave up 1 base, with 7 bases separating them. The CDR3 sequence is 14 residues long. Germline values: CDR1 ENHRY, CDR2 SYGVKD.

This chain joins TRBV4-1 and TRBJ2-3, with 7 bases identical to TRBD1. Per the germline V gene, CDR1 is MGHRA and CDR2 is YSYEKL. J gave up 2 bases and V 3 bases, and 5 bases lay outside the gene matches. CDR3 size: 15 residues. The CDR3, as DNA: TGCGCCAGCAGCCATCAGACAGGGATCACAGATACGCAGTATTTT. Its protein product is CASSHQTGITDTQYF.

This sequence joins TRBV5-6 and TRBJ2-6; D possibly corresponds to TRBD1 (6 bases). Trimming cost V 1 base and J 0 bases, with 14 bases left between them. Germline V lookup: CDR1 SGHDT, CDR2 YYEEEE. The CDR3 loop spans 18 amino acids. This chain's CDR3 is CASSLPPGVPSGANVLTF. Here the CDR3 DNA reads TGTGCCAGCAGCTTGCCCCCAGGGGTGCCCTCTGGGGCCAACGTCCTGACTTTC.

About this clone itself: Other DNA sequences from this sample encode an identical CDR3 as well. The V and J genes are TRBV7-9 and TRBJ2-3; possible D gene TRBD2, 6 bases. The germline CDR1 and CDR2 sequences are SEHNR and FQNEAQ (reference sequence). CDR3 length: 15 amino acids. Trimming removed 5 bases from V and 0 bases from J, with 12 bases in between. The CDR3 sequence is CASSPAGISTDTQYF. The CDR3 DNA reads TGTGCCAGCAGCCCTGCGGGAATTAGCACAGATACGCAGTATTTT. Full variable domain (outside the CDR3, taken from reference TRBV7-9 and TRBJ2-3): DTGVSQNPRHKITKRGQNVTFRCDPISEHNRLYWYRQTLGQGPEFLTYFQNEAQLEKSRLLSDRFSAERPKGSFSTLEIQRTEQGDSAMYLCASSPAGISTDTQYFGPGTRLTVL.

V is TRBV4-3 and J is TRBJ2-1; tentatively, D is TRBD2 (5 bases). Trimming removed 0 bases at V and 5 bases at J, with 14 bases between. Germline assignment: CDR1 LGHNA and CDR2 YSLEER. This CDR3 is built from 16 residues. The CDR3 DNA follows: TGCGCCAGCAGCCAAGATCTGTCCGGACTTAACAATGAGCAGTTCTTC. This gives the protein CASSQDLSGLNNEQFF.

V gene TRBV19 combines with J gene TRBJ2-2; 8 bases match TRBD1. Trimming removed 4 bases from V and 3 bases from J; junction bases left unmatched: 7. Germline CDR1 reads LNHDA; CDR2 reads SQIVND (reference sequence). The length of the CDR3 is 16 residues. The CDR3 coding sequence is TGTGCCAGTAGTACAGGACAGGGCAGGGACACCGGGGAGCTGTTTTTT. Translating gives CASSTGQGRDTGELFF. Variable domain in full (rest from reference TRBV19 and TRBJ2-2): DGGITQSPKYLFRKEGQNVTLSCEQNLNHDAMYWYRQDPGQGLRLIYYSQIVNDFQKGDIAEGYSVSREKKESFPLTVTSAQKNPTAFYLCASSTGQGRDTGELFFGEGSRLTVL.

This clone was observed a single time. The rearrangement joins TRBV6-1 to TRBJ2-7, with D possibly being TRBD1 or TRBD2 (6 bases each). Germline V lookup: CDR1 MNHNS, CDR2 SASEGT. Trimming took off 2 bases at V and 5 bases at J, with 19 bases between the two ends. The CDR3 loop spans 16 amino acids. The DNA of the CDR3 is TGTGCCAGCAGTGAAAAGCCTCCGGGGGCGCACGACGAGCAGTACTTC. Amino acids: CASSEKPPGAHDEQYF.

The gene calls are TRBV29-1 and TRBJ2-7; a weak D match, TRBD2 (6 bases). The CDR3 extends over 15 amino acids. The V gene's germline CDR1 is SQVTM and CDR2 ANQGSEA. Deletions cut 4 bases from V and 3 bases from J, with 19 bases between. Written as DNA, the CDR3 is TGCAGCGTTGCCGGGTGGGGGGTCTCCATCTACGAGCAGTACTTC. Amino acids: CSVAGWGVSIYEQYF.

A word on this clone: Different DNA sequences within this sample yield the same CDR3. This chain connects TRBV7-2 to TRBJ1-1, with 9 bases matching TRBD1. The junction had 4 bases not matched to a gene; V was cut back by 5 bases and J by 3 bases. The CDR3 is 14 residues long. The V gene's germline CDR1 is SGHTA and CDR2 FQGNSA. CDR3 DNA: TGTGCCAGCAGCCCGCGGACAGGGGACACTGAAGCTTTCTTT. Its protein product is CASSPRTGDTEAFF.

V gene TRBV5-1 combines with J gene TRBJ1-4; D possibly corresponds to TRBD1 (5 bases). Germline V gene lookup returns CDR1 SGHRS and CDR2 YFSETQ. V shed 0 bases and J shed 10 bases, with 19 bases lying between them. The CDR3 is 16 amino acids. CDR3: CASSLEFRGRVAKLFF. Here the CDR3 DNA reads TGCGCCAGCAGCTTGGAGTTTAGGGGCAGGGTGGCAAAACTGTTTTTT.

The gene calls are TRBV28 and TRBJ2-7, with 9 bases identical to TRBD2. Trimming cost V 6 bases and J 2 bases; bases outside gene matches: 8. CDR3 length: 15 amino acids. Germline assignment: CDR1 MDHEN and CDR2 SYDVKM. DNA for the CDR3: TGTGCCAGCAGGGGCCTAGCGGGATTCCCCTACGAGCAGTACTTC. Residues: CASRGLAGFPYEQYF.

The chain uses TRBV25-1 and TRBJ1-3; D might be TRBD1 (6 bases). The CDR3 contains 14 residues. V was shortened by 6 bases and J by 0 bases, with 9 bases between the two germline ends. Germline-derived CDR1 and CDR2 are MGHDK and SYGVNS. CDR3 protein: CASRDRSSGNTIYF. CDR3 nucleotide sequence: TGTGCCAGCAGAGACAGGAGCTCTGGAAACACCATATATTTT.

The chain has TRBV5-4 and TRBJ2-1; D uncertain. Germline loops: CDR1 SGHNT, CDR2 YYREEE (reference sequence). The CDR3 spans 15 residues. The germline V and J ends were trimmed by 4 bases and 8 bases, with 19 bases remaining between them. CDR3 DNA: TGTGCCAGCAGCCCTGAGAATAGACCCAATTATGAGCAGTTCTTC. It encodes CASSPENRPNYEQFF.

The CDR3 DNA sequence: TGCGCCAGCAGCCAAGATCGGAACTATGGCTACACCTTC. Translation gives CASSQDRNYGYTF. The chain uses TRBV4-1 and TRBJ1-2, with D unresolved. V lost 0 bases, J lost 2 bases, and 4 bases lay in between. CDR3 length: 13 amino acids. Germline CDR1 and CDR2: MGHRA and YSYEKL.

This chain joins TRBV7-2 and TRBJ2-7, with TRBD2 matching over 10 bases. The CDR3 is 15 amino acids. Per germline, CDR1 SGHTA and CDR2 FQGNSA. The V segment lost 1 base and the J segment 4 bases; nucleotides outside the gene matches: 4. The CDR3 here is CASSLVPSGSYEQYF. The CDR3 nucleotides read TGTGCCAGCAGCTTAGTACCTAGCGGGAGTTACGAGCAGTACTTC.

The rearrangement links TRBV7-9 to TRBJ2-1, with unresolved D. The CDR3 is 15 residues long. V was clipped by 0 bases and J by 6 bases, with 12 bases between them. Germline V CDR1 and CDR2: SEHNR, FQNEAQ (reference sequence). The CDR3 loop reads CASSLAPVPFNEQFF. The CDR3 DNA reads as TGTGCCAGCAGCTTAGCCCCCGTTCCTTTCAATGAGCAGTTCTTC.